Below, one TCR beta chain is given with its context. Its antigen is not known. These data are taken from a study of cytomegalovirus exposure and HLA in healthy donors. Study details: In an earlier analysis, 117 million unique TCR beta sequences were found from some 200 million T cells.

Both 60 Vbeta primers and 13 Jbeta primers went into the PCR. Generated by immunoSEQ multiplex PCR, the TCRdb table keeps only in-frame clones and is missing some. The sample lists 120,000 to 150,000 clones, around 75% occurring once. V lost 0 bases and J lost 5, with 14 bases in between. The CDR3 spans 15 residues. Germline V gene lookup returns CDR1 SGDLS and CDR2 YYNGEE. Study findings and constraints: A later analysis by the authors found several of the most significant clusters apparently linked to common viral pathogens. Reported findings show TCR beta sequences accurately forecast HLA-A and HLA-B alleles in most subjects.

The chain is built from TRBV9 and TRBJ2-5, with D possibly TRBD2 on 7 matching bases. This TCR was sampled from a female donor in good health and CMV-seronegative. The sample comprised PBMCs. The CDR3 reads CASSVGGGGHETQYF. CDR3 nucleotide sequence: TGTGCCAGCAGCGTAGGAGGGGGAGGGCACGAGACCCAGTACTTC.